This paragraph covers one TCR beta chain sequence. As yet, its antigen is unknown. Researchers made TCR beta libraries by using iRepertoire HTBI primers and running Arm-PCR on CDR3 regions. From the multiplex PCR reads, TCRdb called clonotypes with MiXCR, one entry per CDR3 protein. This table has hundreds of thousands of distinct CDR3 sequences, 15% to 20% appearing once. Time point indicated: newly diagnosed GD, antithyroid drugs for less than 3 months. Making the TCR library involved RNA that had been extracted from PBMCs. The data derive from a study of regulatory T cells in long-lasting Graves disease. Study-level findings and limits: Newly diagnosed patients had higher TCR diversity than persistent Graves' patients did.

The same data also contributed to another study, on T cells in Graves' hyperthyroidism and ophthalmopathy. That work states: The study based diagnoses on clinical symptoms, serum thyroxine and TRAb, thyroid ultrasound and orbital computed tomography.

This TCR came from a woman aged 25 to 39 with Graves disease. This specimen consisted of peripheral blood mononuclear cells (PBMCs), obtained at new diagnosis, from a patient treated with antithyroid drugs.

This CDR3 is CATSDLTSSPEQFF. For the CDR3, the DNA is TGTGCCACCAGTGATTTAACTAGCAGTCCTGAGCAGTTCTTC. The chain combines TRBV24-1 with TRBJ2-1, with D tentatively TRBD2 (6 bases). The CDR3 totals 14 residues. The V and J ends lost 1 base and 9 bases respectively, with 12 bases between them. CDR1 is KGHDR, CDR2 SFDVKD, per germline.